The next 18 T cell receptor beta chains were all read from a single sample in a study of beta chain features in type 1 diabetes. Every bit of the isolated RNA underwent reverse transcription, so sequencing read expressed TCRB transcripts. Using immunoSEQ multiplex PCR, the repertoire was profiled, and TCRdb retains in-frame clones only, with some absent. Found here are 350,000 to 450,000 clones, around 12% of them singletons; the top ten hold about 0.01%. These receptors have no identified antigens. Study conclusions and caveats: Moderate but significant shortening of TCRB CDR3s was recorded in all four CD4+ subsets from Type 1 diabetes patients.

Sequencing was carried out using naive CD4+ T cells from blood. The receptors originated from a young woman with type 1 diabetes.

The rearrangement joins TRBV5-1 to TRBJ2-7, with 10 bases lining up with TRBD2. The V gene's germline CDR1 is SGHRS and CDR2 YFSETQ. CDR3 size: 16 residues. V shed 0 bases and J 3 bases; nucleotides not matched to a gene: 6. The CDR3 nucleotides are TGCGCCAGCAGCTTGGGGATCCGGACTAGCGGCTACGAGCAGTACTTC. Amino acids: CASSLGIRTSGYEQYF.

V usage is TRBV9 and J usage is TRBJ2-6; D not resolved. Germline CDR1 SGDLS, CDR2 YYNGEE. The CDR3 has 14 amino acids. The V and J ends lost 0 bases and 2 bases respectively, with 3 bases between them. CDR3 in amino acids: CASSVGAGANVLTF. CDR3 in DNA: TGTGCCAGCAGCGTAGGAGCTGGGGCCAACGTCCTGACTTTC. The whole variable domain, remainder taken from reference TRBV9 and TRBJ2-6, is DSGVTQTPKHLITATGQRVTLRCSPRSGDLSVYWYQQSLDQGLQFLIQYYNGEERAKGNILERFSAQQFPDLHSELNLSSLELGDSALYFCASSVGAGANVLTFGAGSRLTVL.

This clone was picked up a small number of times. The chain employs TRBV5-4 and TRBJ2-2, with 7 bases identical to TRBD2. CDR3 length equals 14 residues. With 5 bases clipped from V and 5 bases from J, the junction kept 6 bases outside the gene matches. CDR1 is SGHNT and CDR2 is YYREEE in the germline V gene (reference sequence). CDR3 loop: CASSASRGTGELFF. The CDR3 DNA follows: TGTGCCAGCAGTGCCTCGCGGGGGACCGGGGAGCTGTTTTTT.

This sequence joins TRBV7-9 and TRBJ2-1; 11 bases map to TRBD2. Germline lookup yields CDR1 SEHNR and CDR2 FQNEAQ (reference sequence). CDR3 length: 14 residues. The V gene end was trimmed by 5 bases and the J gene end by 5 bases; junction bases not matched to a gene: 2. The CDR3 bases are TGTGCCAGCAGCCTGGGACTAGCGGACAATGAGCAGTTCTTC. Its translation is CASSLGLADNEQFF. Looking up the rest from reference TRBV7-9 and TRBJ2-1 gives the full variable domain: DTGVSQNPRHKITKRGQNVTFRCDPISEHNRLYWYRQTLGQGPEFLTYFQNEAQLEKSRLLSDRFSAERPKGSFSTLEIQRTEQGDSAMYLCASSLGLADNEQFFGPGTRLTVL.

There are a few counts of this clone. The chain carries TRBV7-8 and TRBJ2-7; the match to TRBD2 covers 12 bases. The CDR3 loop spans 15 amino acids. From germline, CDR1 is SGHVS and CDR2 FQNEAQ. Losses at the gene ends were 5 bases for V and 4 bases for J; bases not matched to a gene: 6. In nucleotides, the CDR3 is TGTGCCAGCAGCGAAACTAGCGGGAGGAGATACGAGCAGTACTTC. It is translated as CASSETSGRRYEQYF.

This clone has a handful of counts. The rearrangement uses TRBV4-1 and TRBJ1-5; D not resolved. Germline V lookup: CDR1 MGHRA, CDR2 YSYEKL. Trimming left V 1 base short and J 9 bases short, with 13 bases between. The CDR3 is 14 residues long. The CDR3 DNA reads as TGCGCCAGCAGCCAAGCGCCTGGAGACCGGCCCCAGCATTTT. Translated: CASSQAPGDRPQHF.

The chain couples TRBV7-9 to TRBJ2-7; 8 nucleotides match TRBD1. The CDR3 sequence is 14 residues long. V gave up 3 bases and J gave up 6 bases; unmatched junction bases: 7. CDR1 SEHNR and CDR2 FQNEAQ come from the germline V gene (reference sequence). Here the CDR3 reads CASSFWTGNGEQYF. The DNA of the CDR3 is TGTGCCAGCAGCTTCTGGACAGGGAATGGCGAGCAGTACTTC. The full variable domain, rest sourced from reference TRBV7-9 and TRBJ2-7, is DTGVSQNPRHKITKRGQNVTFRCDPISEHNRLYWYRQTLGQGPEFLTYFQNEAQLEKSRLLSDRFSAERPKGSFSTLEIQRTEQGDSAMYLCASSFWTGNGEQYFGPGTRLTVT.

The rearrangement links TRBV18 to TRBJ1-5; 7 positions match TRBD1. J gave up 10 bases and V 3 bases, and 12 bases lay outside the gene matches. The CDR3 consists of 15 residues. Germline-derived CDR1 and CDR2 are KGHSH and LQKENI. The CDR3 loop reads CASSPMDRTIDPQHF. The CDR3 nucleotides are TGTGCCAGCTCACCCATGGACAGGACCATTGATCCCCAGCATTTT. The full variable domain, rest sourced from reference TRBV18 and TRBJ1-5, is NAGVMQNPRHLVRRRGQEARLRCSPMKGHSHVYWYRQLPEEGLKFMVYLQKENIIDESGMPKERFSAEFPKEGPSILRIQQVVRGDSAAYFCASSPMDRTIDPQHFGDGTRLSIL.

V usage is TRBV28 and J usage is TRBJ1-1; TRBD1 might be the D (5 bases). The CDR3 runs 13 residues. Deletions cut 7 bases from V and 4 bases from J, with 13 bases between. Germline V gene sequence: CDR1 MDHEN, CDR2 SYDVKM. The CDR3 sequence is CASTLGQITEAFF. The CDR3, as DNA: TGTGCCAGCACCCTGGGGCAGATCACTGAAGCTTTCTTT. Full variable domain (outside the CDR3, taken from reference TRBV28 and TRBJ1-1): DVKVTQSSRYLVKRTGEKVFLECVQDMDHENMFWYRQDPGLGLRLIYFSYDVKMKEKGDIPEGYSVSREKKERFSLILESASTNQTSMYLCASTLGQITEAFFGQGTRLTVV.

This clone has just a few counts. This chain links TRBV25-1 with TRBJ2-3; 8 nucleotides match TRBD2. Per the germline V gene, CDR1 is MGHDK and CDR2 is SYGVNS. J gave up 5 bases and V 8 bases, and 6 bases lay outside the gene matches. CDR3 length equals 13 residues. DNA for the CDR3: TGTGCCAGCCAGCGGGAGAGGGGAGATACGCAGTATTTT. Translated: CASQRERGDTQYF.

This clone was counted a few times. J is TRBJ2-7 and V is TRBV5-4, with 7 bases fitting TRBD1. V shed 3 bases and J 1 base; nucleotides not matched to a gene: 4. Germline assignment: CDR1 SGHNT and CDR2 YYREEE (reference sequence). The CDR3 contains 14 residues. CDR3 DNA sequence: TGTGCCAGCAGCTATCAGACAGGGTCCTACGAGCAGTACTTC. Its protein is CASSYQTGSYEQYF.

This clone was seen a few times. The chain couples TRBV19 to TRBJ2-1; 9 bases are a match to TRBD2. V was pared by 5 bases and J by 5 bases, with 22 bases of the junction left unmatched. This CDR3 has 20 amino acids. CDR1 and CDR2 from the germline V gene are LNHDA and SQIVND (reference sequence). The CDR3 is CASSPRRALAGLGIHNEQFF. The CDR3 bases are TGTGCCAGTAGTCCGAGAAGAGCACTAGCGGGCCTAGGGATCCACAATGAGCAGTTCTTC.

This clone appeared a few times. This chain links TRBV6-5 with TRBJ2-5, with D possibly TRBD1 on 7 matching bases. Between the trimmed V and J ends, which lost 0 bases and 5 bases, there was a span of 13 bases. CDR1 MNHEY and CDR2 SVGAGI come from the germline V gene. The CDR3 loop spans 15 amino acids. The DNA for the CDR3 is TGTGCCAGCAGTTACTCCAGGGGGGCCCCGGAGACCCAGTACTTC. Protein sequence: CASSYSRGAPETQYF.

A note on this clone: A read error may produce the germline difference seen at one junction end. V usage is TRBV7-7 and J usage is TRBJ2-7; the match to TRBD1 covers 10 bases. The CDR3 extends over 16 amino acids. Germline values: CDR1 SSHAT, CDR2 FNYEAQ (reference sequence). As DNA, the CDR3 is TGTGCTAGCAGCCAAACACCCGGGACAGGGGTTACCGAGCAGTACTTC. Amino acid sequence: CASSQTPGTGVTEQYF. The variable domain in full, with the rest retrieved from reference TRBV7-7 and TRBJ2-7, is GAGVSQSPRYKVTKRGQDVTLRCDPISSHATLYWYQQALGQGPEFLTYFNYEAQPDKSGLPSDRFSAERPEGSISTLTIQRTEQRDSAMYRCASSQTPGTGVTEQYFGPGTRLTVT.

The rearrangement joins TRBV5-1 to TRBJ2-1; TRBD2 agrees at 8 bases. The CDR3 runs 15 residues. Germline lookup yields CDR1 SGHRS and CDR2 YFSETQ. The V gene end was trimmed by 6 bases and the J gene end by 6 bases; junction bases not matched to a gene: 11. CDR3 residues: CASTPSPGGPNEQFF. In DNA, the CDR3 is TGCGCCAGCACCCCCTCTCCGGGAGGGCCCAATGAGCAGTTCTTC. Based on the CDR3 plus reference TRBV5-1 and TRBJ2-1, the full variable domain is KAGVTQTPRYLIKTRGQQVTLSCSPISGHRSVSWYQQTPGQGLQFLFEYFSETQRNKGNFPGRFSGRQFSNSRSEMNVSTLELGDSALYLCASTPSPGGPNEQFFGPGTRLTVL.

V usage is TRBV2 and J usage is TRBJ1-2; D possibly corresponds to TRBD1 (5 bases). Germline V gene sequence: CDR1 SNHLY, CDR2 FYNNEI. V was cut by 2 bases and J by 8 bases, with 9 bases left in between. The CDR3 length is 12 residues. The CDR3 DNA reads TGTGCCAGCAGTGAACAGGGTTACGGCTACACCTTC. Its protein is CASSEQGYGYTF. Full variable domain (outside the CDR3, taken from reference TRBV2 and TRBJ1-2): EPEVTQTPSHQVTQMGQEVILRCVPISNHLYFYWYRQILGQKVEFLVSFYNNEISEKSEIFDDQFSVERPDGSNFTLKIRSTKLEDSAMYFCASSEQGYGYTFGSGTRLTVV.

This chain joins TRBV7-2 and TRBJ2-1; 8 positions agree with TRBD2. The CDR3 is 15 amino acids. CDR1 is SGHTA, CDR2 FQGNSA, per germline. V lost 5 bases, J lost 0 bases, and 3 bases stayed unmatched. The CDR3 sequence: CASSTSGSSYNEQFF. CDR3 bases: TGTGCCAGCAGCACGAGCGGGAGCTCCTACAATGAGCAGTTCTTC.

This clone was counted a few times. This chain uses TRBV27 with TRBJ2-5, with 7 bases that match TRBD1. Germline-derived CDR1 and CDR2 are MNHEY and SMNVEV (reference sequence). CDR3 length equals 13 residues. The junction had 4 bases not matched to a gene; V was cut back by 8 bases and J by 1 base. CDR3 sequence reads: CASWRQGQETQYF. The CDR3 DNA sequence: TGTGCCAGCTGGAGACAGGGCCAAGAGACCCAGTACTTC.